This paragraph covers one T cell receptor beta chain sequence. The second PCR ran roughly 6 to 11 cycles with a sample-barcoded 5' primer and J-beta primers. From the 5' RACE reads, TCRdb called clonotypes with MiXCR, one entry per CDR3 protein. The sample records some 1.1 million distinct CDR3 sequences, around two fifths being singletons. This sample was included in a study of blood T cells in healthy people across ages. Germline V lookup: CDR1 SEHNR, CDR2 FQNEAQ (reference sequence). V was cut by 5 bases and J by 11 bases, with 9 bases left in between. The length of the CDR3 is 11 residues. Samples each yielded at least 5 micrograms of total RNA.

This TCR was sampled from a young man in good health. The specimen was blood. V gene TRBV7-9 combines with J gene TRBJ1-4; no definite D call. CDR3 sequence: CASSPEVKLFF. In DNA, the CDR3 is TGTGCCAGCAGCCCCGAGGTGAAACTGTTTTTT.